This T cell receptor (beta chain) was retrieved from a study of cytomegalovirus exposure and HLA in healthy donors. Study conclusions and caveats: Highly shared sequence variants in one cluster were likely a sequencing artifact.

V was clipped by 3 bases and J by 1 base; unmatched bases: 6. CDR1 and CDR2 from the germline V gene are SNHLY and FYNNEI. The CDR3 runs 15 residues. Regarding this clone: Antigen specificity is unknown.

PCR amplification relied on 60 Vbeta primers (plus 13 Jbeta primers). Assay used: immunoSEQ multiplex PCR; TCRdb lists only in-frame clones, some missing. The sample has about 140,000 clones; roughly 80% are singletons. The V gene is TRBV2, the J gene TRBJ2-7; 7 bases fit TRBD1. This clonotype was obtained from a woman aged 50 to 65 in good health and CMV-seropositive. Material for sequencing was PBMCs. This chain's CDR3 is CASSDQGQASYEQYF. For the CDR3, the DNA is TGTGCCAGCAGTGATCAAGGACAGGCATCCTACGAGCAGTACTTC.